A single sample is the source of the 12 T cell receptor beta chains below, sequenced in a study of CD8 T cells in Susac syndrome. After extraction with the RNeasy kit, about 0.5 to 1 ug of the RNA was reverse transcribed using random hexamers. TCRdb re-called the immunoSEQ multiplex PCR reads through MiXCR, storing one row per CDR3 protein. The data contain about 140,000 distinct CDR3 sequences, over 90% of them singletons. The sequenced sample was CD4+ T cells from PBMCs. All receptors come from a human donor with Susac syndrome.

The gene calls are TRBV5-5 and TRBJ2-5; unclear D gene. CDR3 size: 13 residues. The germline V gene encodes CDR1 SGHKS and CDR2 YYEKEE (reference sequence). The V end lost 2 bases, the J end lost 3 bases, and 8 bases lay between the germline ends. DNA for the CDR3: TGTGCCAGCAGCTTACCCGGAGAAGAGACCCAGTACTTC. It yields the protein CASSLPGEETQYF. Together with reference TRBV5-5 and TRBJ2-5, the CDR3 gives the full variable domain: DAGVTQSPTHLIKTRGQQVTLRCSPISGHKSVSWYQQVLGQGPQFIFQYYEKEERGRGNFPDRFSARQFPNYSSELNVNALLLGDSALYLCASSLPGEETQYFGPGTRLLVL.

J is TRBJ2-2 and V is TRBV9; D may be TRBD1 or TRBD2 (5 bases each). V gave up 1 base and J gave up 2 bases, with 15 bases separating them. CDR1 is SGDLS and CDR2 is YYNGEE in the germline V gene. This CDR3 region has 17 residues. The CDR3 DNA follows: TGTGCCAGCAGCGTAACAAGTCGTGGGACCAACACCGGGGAGCTGTTTTTT. It is translated as CASSVTSRGTNTGELFF.

The J gene is TRBJ2-1, the V gene TRBV5-1; perhaps TRBD2 as D (5 bases). CDR1 is SGHRS, CDR2 YFSETQ, per germline. This CDR3 has 15 residues. V lost 0 bases and J lost 6, with 13 bases in between. The CDR3 loop is CASSLGPSRSNEQFF. CDR3 DNA sequence: TGCGCCAGCAGCTTGGGCCCTAGCCGATCCAATGAGCAGTTCTTC.

This chain links TRBV20-1 with TRBJ2-7; D is undetermined. This CDR3 comprises 8 residues. Germline CDR1 reads DFQATT; CDR2 reads SNEGSKA (reference sequence). Between the trimmed V and J ends, which lost 7 bases and 6 bases, there was a span of 4 bases. The DNA of the CDR3 is TGCAGTGTGAGCGAGCAGTACTTC. Residues: CSVSEQYF.

The chain carries TRBV30 and TRBJ2-3, with 7 bases aligning to TRBD2. The germline CDR1 and CDR2 sequences are GTSNPN and SVGIG (reference sequence). This CDR3 is built from 16 residues. With 3 bases clipped from V and 4 bases from J, the junction kept 13 bases outside the gene matches. The CDR3 DNA sequence: TGTGCCTGGAGCAGGCAACTAGCGACAAGTTCAGATACGCAGTATTTT. Translation gives CAWSRQLATSSDTQYF.

This rearrangement joins TRBV20-1 to TRBJ1-1; a weak D match, TRBD1 (5 bases). Germline lookup yields CDR1 DFQATT and CDR2 SNEGSKA (reference sequence). This CDR3 has 15 amino acids. Trimming left V 2 bases short and J 3 bases short, with 16 bases between. CDR3 DNA: TGCAGTGCTAGACCTACCGGGACTTCCGACACTGAAGCTTTCTTT. This sequence encodes CSARPTGTSDTEAFF.

The CDR3 nucleotides are TGTGCCAGCAGCCCACTCGGGCGGGGTGCAGGGGGCGGCTACGAGCAGTACTTC. This translates into CASSPLGRGAGGGYEQYF. The V gene is TRBV21-1, the J gene TRBJ2-7; TRBD1, as called in the table, went unchecked against the DNA. TRBV21-1 is listed as a pseudogene. There are 18 residues in the CDR3.

The chain combines TRBV30 with TRBJ2-1, with D unclear. The ends were cut back, 3 bases at V and 8 bases at J, with 8 bases in the middle. Germline CDR1 and CDR2: GTSNPN and SVGIG (reference sequence). CDR3 length: 11 residues. CDR3 sequence (DNA): TGTGCCTGGAGCGGCTTATATGAGCAGTTCTTC. Its translation: CAWSGLYEQFF.

The V call is TRBV24-1, the J call TRBJ2-2; D is unresolved. Germline values: CDR1 KGHDR, CDR2 SFDVKD. The CDR3 sequence is 14 residues long. V dropped 4 bases and J dropped 3 bases, with 8 bases sitting between them. The CDR3 sequence is CATSDADYTGELFF. CDR3 nucleotides: TGTGCCACCAGTGACGCGGATTACACCGGGGAGCTGTTTTTT.

This rearrangement joins TRBV29-1 to TRBJ2-1; no clear D gene. The CDR3 extends over 14 amino acids. Germline CDR1 reads SQVTM; CDR2 reads ANQGSEA. The V and J ends lost 4 bases and 1 base respectively, with 11 bases between them. As DNA, the CDR3 is TGCAGCGTTGCGGTACGGGTGTCCTACAATGAGCAGTTCTTC. It specifies CSVAVRVSYNEQFF.

CDR3 in DNA: TGTGCCAGCAGCTTGTTCGGGCGCACCAATCAGCCCCAGCATTTT. Translating it yields CASSLFGRTNQPQHF. The chain links TRBV5-4 to TRBJ1-5; no firm D call. The CDR3 spans 15 residues. Trimming removed 1 base from V and 3 bases from J, with 11 bases in between. Germline V lookup: CDR1 SGHNT, CDR2 YYREEE (reference sequence).

The gene calls are TRBV30 and TRBJ2-5, with a weak D call TRBD1 (6 bases). With 6 bases removed from V and 3 bases from J, the gap between germline ends came to 8 bases. CDR3 size: 11 residues. Germline CDR1 is GTSNPN and CDR2 is SVGIG (reference sequence). CDR3 residues: CACTGKETQYF. CDR3 coding DNA: TGTGCCTGTACAGGGAAAGAGACCCAGTACTTC.